This entry is about one TCR beta chain. The germline V gene has CDR1 SGHRS and CDR2 YFSETQ. V gave up 2 bases and J gave up 3 bases; unmatched junction bases: 7. This CDR3 comprises 16 residues. The sample belongs to a study of blood T cell repertoires in COVID-19. Produced via immunoSEQ multiplex PCR; TCRdb's table is partial and in-frame only. The top ten hold just under 6.5% of the sample, which has 250,000 or so clones, 70% to 90% seen once. The chain uses TRBV5-1 and TRBJ2-1, with TRBD1 matching 8 bases. Input material: peripheral blood. The clonotype originates from a woman aged 55-70 years with active or convalescent COVID-19. CDR3 sequence reads: CASSLGDRGYYNEQFF. CDR3 sequence (DNA): TGCGCCAGCAGCTTAGGCGACAGGGGATACTACAATGAGCAGTTCTTC.